Following are 24 T cell receptor beta chains from one sample sequenced in a study of T-cell reconstitution after alpha-beta-depleted transplantation in children. Unique molecular identifiers were incorporated into the prepared TCRbeta library. MiXCR was run by TCRdb on the PCR reads, yielding one entry per CDR3 protein. The data contain 600,000 to 700,000 distinct CDR3 sequences, about 12% of them singletons. The sample here was PBMCs, taken before TCRalphabeta/CD19-depleted stem cell transplant. The receptors derive from a girl aged 2 to 10 with congenital amegakaryocytic thrombocytopenia, due to receive a stem cell transplant.

In its sample, this clonotype was seen many times. The chain joins TRBV6-1 to TRBJ2-3; D is uncertain. In germline, CDR1 is MNHNS, CDR2 SASEGT. V lost 4 bases to trimming and J lost 1 base, with 15 bases between them. The length of the CDR3 is 16 residues. The CDR3 sequence: CASSVTPNGGTDTQYF. DNA for the CDR3: TGTGCCAGCAGTGTGACGCCAAACGGAGGCACAGATACGCAGTATTTT.

As for this clonotype: One base away lies a much larger clone, so this may be a sequencing read error. The V gene is TRBV20-1, the J gene TRBJ2-7; the D gene is possibly TRBD1 (7 bases). The CDR3 runs 15 residues. Trimming shortened V by 3 bases and J by 3 bases, and 18 bases separated the two germline ends. Germline assignment: CDR1 DFQATT and CDR2 SNEGSKA (reference sequence). The CDR3 spells CSASPQGGIDYEQYF. Written as DNA, the CDR3 is TGCAGTGCTAGTCCCCAGGGGGGTATAGACTACGAGCAGTACTTC.

This clonotype occurred a few times. The J gene is TRBJ2-1, the V gene TRBV20-1; 11 bases are shared with TRBD1. J lost 8 bases, V lost 6 bases, and 9 bases had no gene match. From germline, CDR1 is DFQATT and CDR2 SNEGSKA (reference sequence). The CDR3 has 14 amino acids. CDR3 residues: CSATDGTGGDEQFF. CDR3 nucleotides: TGCAGTGCGACCGACGGGACAGGGGGAGATGAGCAGTTCTTC.

A few counts support this clonotype. The V gene is TRBV15, the J gene TRBJ2-1, with TRBD1 identical over 9 bases. V was pared by 4 bases and J by 6 bases, with 7 bases of the junction left unmatched. Germline CDR1 reads LNHNV; CDR2 reads YYDKDF (reference sequence). This CDR3 has 15 residues. CDR3 protein: CATSINRGLVNEQFF. The CDR3 DNA is TGTGCCACCAGCATCAACAGGGGGCTTGTCAATGAGCAGTTCTTC.

About this clonotype: A much larger clone lies a single base off, so this may be a read error. The gene calls are TRBV29-1 and TRBJ1-2; D gene ambiguous. This CDR3 comprises 11 residues. Germline V lookup: CDR1 SQVTM, CDR2 ANQGSEA. Between the trimmed V and J ends, which lost 0 bases and 12 bases, there was a span of 11 bases. CDR3 nucleotides: TGCAGCGTTGAAGAGGACGCGGCCGACACCTTC. Its protein is CSVEEDAADTF.

The rearrangement links TRBV27 to TRBJ1-1, with D unclear. The CDR3 sequence is 12 residues long. Germline assignment: CDR1 MNHEY and CDR2 SMNVEV (reference sequence). Trimming removed 6 bases at V and 4 bases at J, with 9 bases between. The CDR3 DNA reads as TGTGCCAGCAGCCGCGTTGGCACTGAAGCTTTCTTT. Translated: CASSRVGTEAFF.

This clonotype was counted at least ten times. CDR3 DNA sequence: TGTGCCAGCAGTCCTACGGATATCGTTTCCTACAATGAGCAGTTCTTC. Its protein product is CASSPTDIVSYNEQFF. V is TRBV6-1 and J is TRBJ2-1; D unclear. This CDR3 has 16 amino acids. The germline V and J ends were trimmed by 5 bases and 1 base, with 15 bases remaining between them. In germline, CDR1 is MNHNS, CDR2 SASEGT.

This clonotype was found many times. This chain links TRBV10-3 with TRBJ2-1; the D is unclear. Per the germline V gene, CDR1 is ENHRY and CDR2 is SYGVKD. The CDR3 runs to 15 residues. Between the trimmed V and J ends, which lost 0 bases and 6 bases, there was a span of 12 bases. CDR3 DNA: TGTGCCATCAGTGAGTCGTTGGGAATCGGCAATGAGCAGTTCTTC. Translating gives CAISESLGIGNEQFF.

This chain joins TRBV29-1 and TRBJ2-3; 10 nucleotides agree with TRBD2. Germline loops: CDR1 SQVTM, CDR2 ANQGSEA. This CDR3 contains 14 residues. Losses at the gene ends were 3 bases for V and 6 bases for J; bases not matched to a gene: 6. CDR3 in DNA: TGCAGCGTTGAGAGCGGGAGGGAGGGGGATACGCAGTATTTT. Its protein product is CSVESGREGDTQYF.

This clonotype occurred many times. The chain combines TRBV5-1 with TRBJ2-1; D is unclear. The CDR3 extends over 12 amino acids. Germline assignment: CDR1 SGHRS and CDR2 YFSETQ. V lost 4 bases and J lost 7, with 9 bases in between. The CDR3 DNA is TGCGCCAGCAGCGCTGGGTATAATGAGCAGTTCTTC. Protein sequence: CASSAGYNEQFF.

The rearrangement links TRBV7-3 to TRBJ2-1; 14 nucleotides match TRBD2. This CDR3 contains 18 residues. V dropped 1 base and J dropped 0; count of bases not matched to a gene: 2. The germline CDR1 and CDR2 sequences are SGHTA and FQGTGA. The CDR3 region is CASSLRGTSGSSYNEQFF. CDR3 DNA sequence: TGTGCCAGCAGCTTAAGGGGGACTAGCGGGAGCTCCTACAATGAGCAGTTCTTC.

This clonotype was detected many times. The chain recombines TRBV5-1 with TRBJ1-2; D uncertain. V dropped 0 bases and J dropped 3 bases, with 6 bases sitting between them. Germline V gene sequence: CDR1 SGHRS, CDR2 YFSETQ. The CDR3 runs 13 residues. The CDR3 nucleotides read TGCGCCAGCAGCTTGGGCAGTGACTATGGCTACACCTTC. Translation gives CASSLGSDYGYTF.

CDR3 region: CSVSPTGIKTDTQYF. The CDR3, as DNA: TGCAGTGTTTCCCCTACAGGGATCAAGACAGATACGCAGTATTTT. The chain employs TRBV20-1 and TRBJ2-3; a possible D gene is TRBD1 (6 bases). Germline-derived CDR1 and CDR2 are DFQATT and SNEGSKA (reference sequence). V was trimmed by 7 bases and J by 3 bases, leaving 20 bases between them. This CDR3 is built from 15 residues.

This clonotype came up many times. V usage is TRBV7-2 and J usage is TRBJ2-4; maybe TRBD1 (5 bases). Trimming took 4 bases from V and 0 from J, leaving 13 bases between them. The CDR3 totals 16 residues. The germline V gene has CDR1 SGHTA and CDR2 FQGNSA. DNA of the CDR3: TGTGCCAGCAGCTCCTGGGGCTTACTAGCCAAAAACATTCAGTACTTC. Translation: CASSSWGLLAKNIQYF. Based on the CDR3 plus reference TRBV7-2 and TRBJ2-4, the full variable domain is GAGVSQSPSNKVTEKGKDVELRCDPISGHTALYWYRQSLGQGLEFLIYFQGNSAPDKSGLPSDRFSAERTGGSVSTLTIQRTQQEDSAVYLCASSSWGLLAKNIQYFGAGTRLSVL.

Points on this clonotype: With a much larger clone just one base away, this may be a read error. V and J are TRBV20-1 and TRBJ2-1; 9 nucleotides line up with TRBD2. The length of the CDR3 is 17 residues. The V segment lost 0 bases and the J segment 4 bases; nucleotides outside the gene matches: 10. CDR1 is DFQATT, CDR2 SNEGSKA, per germline (reference sequence). CDR3 region: CSARDQAGGGNYNEQFF. DNA of the CDR3: TGCAGTGCTAGAGATCAAGCGGGAGGTGGGAATTACAATGAGCAGTTCTTC.

This clonotype was recorded a few times. This chain links TRBV20-1 with TRBJ2-7; D possibly corresponds to TRBD1 (6 bases). This CDR3 is built from 15 residues. Trimming took 5 bases from V and 0 from J, leaving 17 bases between them. Per germline, CDR1 DFQATT and CDR2 SNEGSKA (reference sequence). CDR3 sequence: CSAGFRTAYSYEQYF. CDR3 nucleotide sequence: TGCAGTGCTGGGTTCAGGACAGCCTACTCCTACGAGCAGTACTTC.

This clonotype has at least ten counts. The rearrangement uses TRBV27 and TRBJ2-7; 10 nucleotides agree with TRBD2. V lost 5 bases to trimming and J lost 4 bases; unmatched junction nucleotides: 5. CDR1 and CDR2 (germline): MNHEY, SMNVEV (reference sequence). CDR3 size: 14 residues. CDR3 in amino acids: CASSKGLAPYEQYF. Written as DNA, the CDR3 is TGTGCCAGCAGTAAGGGACTAGCGCCATACGAGCAGTACTTC.

This chain joins TRBV20-1 and TRBJ2-5; D perhaps matches TRBD1 (6 bases). There are 14 residues in the CDR3. Germline V lookup: CDR1 DFQATT, CDR2 SNEGSKA (reference sequence). V gave up 2 bases and J gave up 1 base, with 11 bases separating them. DNA of the CDR3: TGCAGTGCTAGATACGACAGGATCCAAGAGACCCAGTACTTC. Protein sequence: CSARYDRIQETQYF.

The chain combines TRBV5-1 with TRBJ2-1; 7 bases match TRBD2. The V gene's germline CDR1 is SGHRS and CDR2 YFSETQ. The V gene end was trimmed by 0 bases and the J gene end by 3 bases; junction bases not matched to a gene: 6. The CDR3 length is 16 residues. CDR3 sequence (DNA): TGCGCCAGCAGCTTGGCTGAGGCGGGAGTCTACAATGAGCAGTTCTTC. It codes for CASSLAEAGVYNEQFF.

There are many counts of this clonotype. The chain has TRBV20-1 and TRBJ2-1, with 8 bases that match TRBD1. The CDR3 sequence is 15 residues long. CDR1 DFQATT and CDR2 SNEGSKA come from the germline V gene (reference sequence). V gave up 0 bases and J gave up 10 bases; unmatched junction bases: 11. The CDR3: CSARDLRGQGSEQFF. DNA for the CDR3: TGCAGTGCTAGAGATCTCAGGGGGCAGGGCTCGGAGCAGTTCTTC.

The chain uses TRBV21-1 and TRBJ2-3; the D segment call TRBD1 is taken from the table without a DNA check. TRBV21-1 is a pseudogene segment. The CDR3 loop spans 17 amino acids. The CDR3 DNA reads as TGTGCCAGCAGCAATCCGCCCGGGACAGGGGACACAGATACGCAGTATTTT. Translation gives CASSNPPGTGDTDTQYF.

This clonotype was observed at least ten times. The chain carries TRBV11-2 and TRBJ2-5, with 13 bases lining up with TRBD2. The CDR3 sequence is 16 residues long. Germline assignment: CDR1 SGHAT and CDR2 FQNNGV. V lost 5 bases to trimming and J lost 5 bases; unmatched junction nucleotides: 8. CDR3 nucleotide sequence: TGTGCCAGCAGCGACCGGACTAGCGGGAGTCCGGAGACCCAGTACTTC. This translates into CASSDRTSGSPETQYF.

On this clonotype itself: The junction departs from germline at one end; a sequencing error may be responsible. V and J are TRBV5-1 and TRBJ1-4, with 9 bases identical to TRBD1. The CDR3 has 14 residues. Per the germline V gene, CDR1 is SGHRS and CDR2 is YFSETQ. The CDR3 DNA follows: TGCGCCAACAGCGTCCGGGACAGGGCTGAAAAACTGTTTTTT. Amino acids: CANSVRDRAEKLFF.

CDR3 amino acids: CAWSVGGTAVEQFF. The CDR3 coding sequence is TGTGCCTGGAGTGTGGGGGGAACCGCCGTTGAGCAGTTCTTC. The V and J genes are TRBV30 and TRBJ2-1; tentatively, D is TRBD2 (6 bases). Trimming removed 0 bases at V and 9 bases at J, with 15 bases between. The CDR3 sequence is 14 residues long. The V gene's germline CDR1 is GTSNPN and CDR2 SVGIG (reference sequence).